There are a few counts of the clone carrying this TCR beta chain. What it binds is not known. The germline CDR1 and CDR2 sequences are MNHGY and SAAAGT. Trimming stripped 7 bases from V and 2 bases from J, with 12 bases between. The CDR3 consists of 14 residues. This entry belongs to a study of T cell repertoires in cytomegalovirus infection. TCRdb independently ran MiXCR on the reads; one entry per CDR3 protein. Of hundreds of thousands of distinct CDR3 sequences listed, approximately 46% are singletons. This chain connects TRBV6-8 to TRBJ2-1, with D possibly TRBD2 on 6 matching bases. Here the sequenced sample was cultured PBMCs, taken from culture after CMV antigen stimulation. The clonotype was recovered from a human donor in good health (CMV status not recorded). Some clones in this sample may be carry-over from other donors' samples. In DNA, the CDR3 is TGTGCCAGCATGGAGGGTTTCCCCTACAATGAGCAGTTCTTC. This codes for CASMEGFPYNEQFF.